This T cell receptor (beta chain) appears in the sequencing data of a study of cytomegalovirus exposure and HLA in healthy donors. Study-wide results and caveats: In a later analysis, specific HLA alleles were associated with around 17,000 TCR beta sequences at a 0.05 false discovery rate. Researchers reportedly found TCR beta sequences accurately predicted most subjects' HLA-A and HLA-B alleles. Relative to the approximately 680-donor mean, N-insertions were reportedly fewer in an Asian-associated ancestry cluster in a later analysis.

The CDR3 totals 18 residues. With 0 bases clipped from V and 8 bases from J, the junction kept 11 bases outside the gene matches. The germline V gene has CDR1 SGHRS and CDR2 YFSETQ. Of note for this clone: As yet, its antigen is unknown.

Use of 60 Vbeta and 13 Jbeta primers characterized the PCR. This table comes from immunoSEQ multiplex PCR, and its TCRdb copy is limited to in-frame clones, with some not included. The sample lists some 150,000 clones, approximately 80% occurring once. This chain uses TRBV5-1 with TRBJ2-1; 13 bases align to TRBD2. This clonotype was obtained from a woman between 40 and 55 years old in good health and CMV-seropositive. The sequencing sample was made of PBMCs. This chain's CDR3 is CASSLDSSGLAGRYEQFF. CDR3 coding DNA: TGCGCCAGCAGCTTGGACTCTTCGGGACTAGCGGGAAGATATGAGCAGTTCTTC.